This TCR beta chain stems from a study of cytotoxic CD8 clonotypes in ibrutinib-treated CLL. Study overall: For this cohort, patients were roughly eleven relapsed/refractory and about 16 treatment-naive, while 17 were IGHV unmutated. Study results and caveats: Public clonotypes, rarely seen, contracted or held steady on treatment. Clonality was elevated at ibrutinib response and had returned toward baseline at progression.

This clone showed up just a few times. What it binds is unknown. Data came from immunoSEQ multiplex PCR; TCRdb stores just in-frame clones and leaves some out. The sample lists over 95,000 clones, approximately 58% occurring once. The sample here was PBMCs, taken after 24 months of ibrutinib treatment. The clonotype originates from a human donor with chronic lymphocytic leukemia.

CDR3 loop: CASNKEGGAYEQYF. The CDR3 nucleotides are TGTGCCAGCAACAAAGAGGGCGGGGCCTACGAGCAGTACTTC. V usage is TRBV25-1 and J usage is TRBJ2-7, with a weak D call TRBD2 (6 bases). V was cut by 7 bases and J by 2 bases, with 15 bases left in between. The CDR3 is 14 amino acids. The V gene's germline CDR1 is MGHDK and CDR2 SYGVNS.